These T cell receptor beta chains were read from a single sample in a study of naive and memory T cell subsets. TCRdb reprocessed the UMI-ligation and nested PCR reads via MiXCR and lists one record per CDR3 protein. The sample lists 100,000 to 150,000 distinct CDR3 sequences, 35% to 40% seen once, with approximately 0.9% in the top ten. Sample: central memory CD4+ T cells from blood. Source of these receptors: a human donor in good health. Both conserved end residues are part of each CDR3. D genes are given only for firm matches. Not all rows give a size; the values are once, few, many and, for expanded clones, a class.

cdr3_length | j_call | d_call | v_call | clone_size | cdr3_aa | cdr3_nt
14 | TRBJ2-1 | NA | TRBV29-1 | NA | CSVDQGSMESEQFF | TGCAGCGTTGACCAGGGCTCGATGGAGAGTGAGCAGTTCTTC
14 | TRBJ1-5 | NA | TRBV10-2 | NA | CASSESGGDQPQHF | TGCGCCAGCAGTGAGTCAGGAGGGGATCAGCCCCAGCATTTT
17 | TRBJ2-4 | TRBD2 | TRBV20-1 | NA | CSASPGREGWGKNIQYF | TGCAGTGCTAGCCCGGGGCGGGAGGGCTGGGGCAAAAACATTCAGTACTTC
15 | TRBJ1-1 | NA | TRBV28 | NA | CASSLGGRGNTEAFF | TGTGCCAGCAGTTTAGGGGGGCGAGGGAACACTGAAGCTTTCTTT
11 | TRBJ2-5 | NA | TRBV10-3 | few | CATAWGETQYF | TGTGCCACCGCCTGGGGGGAGACCCAGTACTTC
10 | TRBJ2-1 | TRBD1 | TRBV29-1 | NA | CSVDDRGIFF | TGCAGCGTTGACGACAGGGGTATTTTCTTC
15 | TRBJ1-5 | TRBD1 | TRBV5-1 | NA | CASSLGQGAHQPQHF | TGCGCCAGCAGCTTGGGGCAGGGGGCGCATCAGCCCCAGCATTTT
12 | TRBJ2-7 | NA | TRBV30 | NA | CAWNKDYYEQYF | TGTGCCTGGAATAAAGACTACTACGAGCAGTACTTC
15 | TRBJ2-3 | NA | TRBV6-5 | few | CASSLLGVSTDTQYF | TGTGCCAGCAGCTTATTAGGAGTTAGCACAGATACGCAGTATTTT
16 | TRBJ2-3 | NA | TRBV15 | few | CATSRDRGPYTDTQYF | TGTGCCACCAGCAGAGATCGGGGGCCATACACAGATACGCAGTATTTT
13 | TRBJ1-2 | NA | TRBV10-2 | many | CASSESNNYGYTF | TGCGCCAGCAGTGAGTCAAACAACTATGGCTACACCTTC
12 | TRBJ2-7 | NA | TRBV20-1 | NA | CSAGKESYEQYF | TGCAGTGCAGGGAAGGAGTCATACGAGCAGTACTTC
12 | TRBJ2-5 | NA | TRBV12-3/TRBV12-4 | few | CASSGGIETQYF | TGTGCCAGCAGCGGGGGCATTGAGACCCAGTACTTC
16 | TRBJ2-1 | NA | TRBV6-5 | NA | CASSYSILAVGNEQFF | TGTGCCAGCAGTTACTCGATACTTGCGGTAGGCAATGAGCAGTTCTTC
15 | TRBJ2-7 | NA | TRBV7-2 | NA | CASSIVGDTSYEQYF | TGTGCCAGCAGCATAGTCGGAGACACGTCCTACGAGCAGTACTTC
13 | TRBJ2-1 | NA | TRBV4-2 | NA | CASSQDPNREQFF | TGTGCCAGCAGCCAGGACCCAAATCGAGAGCAGTTCTTC
15 | TRBJ2-3 | NA | TRBV5-5 | NA | CASSFARLGGDTQYF | TGTGCCAGCAGCTTTGCACGTTTAGGAGGAGATACGCAGTATTTT
13 | TRBJ2-7 | NA | TRBV28 | few | CASSLGTLNEQYF | TGTGCCAGCAGTTTAGGGACTCTAAACGAGCAGTACTTC
16 | TRBJ2-1 | TRBD2 | TRBV24-1 | NA | CATSDAGTSGNREQFF | TGTGCCACCAGTGATGCTGGGACTAGCGGGAACAGGGAGCAGTTCTTC
10 | TRBJ1-1 | NA | TRBV6-6 | NA | CASSYRQAFF | TGTGCCAGCAGTTACAGGCAAGCTTTCTTT
16 | TRBJ2-2 | TRBD2 | TRBV19 | NA | CASSILAGRNTGELFF | TGTGCCAGTAGTATTTTAGCGGGTCGAAACACCGGGGAGCTGTTTTTT
12 | TRBJ1-4 | NA | TRBV29-1 | few | CSGYGVDEKLFF | TGCAGTGGGTACGGGGTTGACGAAAAACTGTTTTTT
14 | TRBJ2-5 | NA | TRBV29-1 | few | CSVAGKTGRETQYF | TGCAGCGTGGCTGGAAAGACTGGACGAGAGACCCAGTACTTC
13 | TRBJ2-7 | NA | TRBV7-9 | few | CASKRLTSYEQYF | TGTGCCAGCAAGAGACTGACCTCCTACGAGCAGTACTTC
17 | TRBJ2-6 | TRBD2 | TRBV7-3 | few | CASSRSGGGSGANVLTF | TGTGCCAGCAGTCGCTCGGGCGGGGGCTCTGGGGCCAACGTCCTGACTTTC
15 | TRBJ1-1 | TRBD1 | TRBV11-2 | few | CASSPLGQMNTEAFF | TGTGCCAGCAGCCCCCTGGGACAGATGAACACTGAAGCTTTCTTT